This TCR beta chain comes out of a study of T cells in Graves' hyperthyroidism and ophthalmopathy. Germline V gives CDR1 DFQATT, CDR2 SNEGSKA (reference sequence). The CDR3 has 12 amino acids. Trimming cost V 6 bases and J 6 bases; bases outside gene matches: 7. TCR beta CDR3 regions were amplified from RNA transcripts. A first-round RT-PCR of the TCR CDR3 used the HTBI primer set. TCRdb passed the multiplex PCR reads through MiXCR, listing each CDR3 protein once. Here the sample spans 650,000 to 800,000 distinct CDR3 sequences, 45% being singletons. Lactation, pregnancy, other autoimmune disease or uncontrolled infection led to exclusion of patients. Clinical symptoms, serum thyroxine and TRAb, thyroid ultrasound and orbital computed tomography together formed the diagnostic basis. This clonotype was observed once. What it binds is unknown. Study findings and constraints: Blood also showed most of the thyroid clonotypes that were expanded above 0.001. For ophthalmopathy, model prediction preceded onset by a median 6.5 months.

The chain has TRBV20-1 and TRBJ2-7; 8 bases map to TRBD2. The TCR originated in an adult man with Graves' disease, either hyperthyroidism or ophthalmopathy (not recorded which). Sequencing input: peripheral blood or thyroid tissue (not recorded which). The chain's CDR3 is CSAAGGLLEQYF. For the CDR3, the DNA is TGCAGTGCCGCGGGAGGTCTACTCGAGCAGTACTTC.